The next 20 T cell receptor beta chains were all read from a single sample in a study of blood T cell repertoires in COVID-19. Assay: immunoSEQ multiplex PCR; the TCRdb copy retains only in-frame clones and omits some. Of about 100,000 clones detected, about 92% appear once; the ten largest clones hold over 5.5%. Sequenced: peripheral blood. Every receptor here comes from a young man with COVID-19, enrolled during active disease.

The chain recombines TRBV6-5 with TRBJ1-2; TRBD1 aligns across 8 bases. V shed 6 bases, J shed 3 bases, and the junction held 6 bases outside the gene matches. CDR3 length: 14 residues. CDR1 and CDR2 from the germline V gene are MNHEY and SVGAGI. The CDR3 DNA reads as TGTGCCAGCAGCCCCGACAGGGGAGACTATGGCTACACCTTC. It is translated as CASSPDRGDYGYTF.

The V gene is TRBV11-2, the J gene TRBJ2-5, with a tentative D call TRBD2 (6 bases). Germline CDR1 reads SGHAT; CDR2 reads FQNNGV. This CDR3 is 14 amino acids long. Trimming took off 5 bases at V and 5 bases at J, with 15 bases between the two ends. The CDR3 bases are TGTGCCAGCAGCCACGCCGTAGGGAGGGAGACCCAGTACTTC. Its protein is CASSHAVGRETQYF.

The chain carries TRBV9 and TRBJ2-7, with 9 nucleotides matching TRBD1. Germline V lookup: CDR1 SGDLS, CDR2 YYNGEE. The CDR3 has 15 amino acids. J was trimmed by 4 bases and V by 4 bases; bases with no gene match: 9. CDR3 loop: CASSPRDREGYEQYF. Here the CDR3 DNA reads TGTGCCAGCAGCCCCCGGGACAGGGAAGGGTACGAGCAGTACTTC. The full variable domain, its missing parts supplied by reference TRBV9 and TRBJ2-7, is DSGVTQTPKHLITATGQRVTLRCSPRSGDLSVYWYQQSLDQGLQFLIQYYNGEERAKGNILERFSAQQFPDLHSELNLSSLELGDSALYFCASSPRDREGYEQYFGPGTRLTVT.

The gene calls are TRBV2 and TRBJ2-3, with 7 bases fitting TRBD1. The CDR3 covers 18 residues. Losses at the gene ends were 5 bases for V and 0 bases for J; bases not matched to a gene: 14. From germline, CDR1 is SNHLY and CDR2 FYNNEI. CDR3 coding DNA: TGTGCCAGCAGTAGAGTACAAGGGGGCGGAACTAGCACAGATACGCAGTATTTT. Translation gives CASSRVQGGGTSTDTQYF. The full variable domain, completed using reference TRBV2 and TRBJ2-3, is EPEVTQTPSHQVTQMGQEVILRCVPISNHLYFYWYRQILGQKVEFLVSFYNNEISEKSEIFDDQFSVERPDGSNFTLKIRSTKLEDSAMYFCASSRVQGGGTSTDTQYFGPGTRLTVL.

The chain joins TRBV28 to TRBJ1-3; a weak D match, TRBD1 (6 bases). From germline, CDR1 is MDHEN and CDR2 SYDVKM. The V end was cut by 6 bases, the J end by 4 bases, with 19 bases between. The CDR3 runs 16 residues. In DNA, the CDR3 is TGTGCCAGCAGCCCAAGGGGGTCCGCTAAAGGAAACACCATATATTTT. Protein: CASSPRGSAKGNTIYF.

The chain employs TRBV7-8 and TRBJ1-1; D is unresolved. V dropped 3 bases and J dropped 5 bases, with 13 bases sitting between them. CDR3 length: 14 amino acids. Germline assignment: CDR1 SGHVS and CDR2 FQNEAQ. The CDR3: CASSFGSLATEAFF. CDR3 in DNA: TGTGCCAGCAGCTTTGGGAGCCTGGCTACTGAAGCTTTCTTT.

The chain recombines TRBV19 with TRBJ1-5; 10 bases fit TRBD1. Germline V gene data show CDR1 as LNHDA and CDR2 as SQIVND (reference sequence). The ends lost 8 bases at V and 2 bases at J; junction bases unmatched: 9. This CDR3 is 16 amino acids long. DNA for the CDR3: TGTGCCAGTGGGACAGGGGCCCGCCGGGGCAATCAGCCCCAGCATTTT. This sequence encodes CASGTGARRGNQPQHF.

The chain employs TRBV15 and TRBJ2-2; TRBD2 is a possible D gene (6 bases). The CDR3 runs to 15 residues. The germline CDR1 and CDR2 sequences are LNHNV and YYDKDF (reference sequence). Trimming removed 4 bases from V and 6 bases from J, with 15 bases in between. CDR3 DNA sequence: TGTGCCACCAGCAACGGGGGACTGGGGGCCGGGGAGCTGTTTTTT. Its protein is CATSNGGLGAGELFF.

The genes are TRBV7-9 and TRBJ2-7, with 7 bases that match TRBD2. The V gene end was trimmed by 5 bases and the J gene end by 3 bases; junction bases not matched to a gene: 4. The germline gives CDR1 SEHNR, CDR2 FQNEAQ (reference sequence). CDR3 length: 13 amino acids. CDR3 sequence reads: CASSPAGRYEQYF. Here the CDR3 DNA reads TGTGCCAGCAGCCCAGCGGGACGCTACGAGCAGTACTTC. Together with reference TRBV7-9 and TRBJ2-7, the CDR3 gives the full variable domain: DTGVSQNPRHKITKRGQNVTFRCDPISEHNRLYWYRQTLGQGPEFLTYFQNEAQLEKSRLLSDRFSAERPKGSFSTLEIQRTEQGDSAMYLCASSPAGRYEQYFGPGTRLTVT.

CDR3 in DNA: TGTGCCAGTAGTAGGACAGCTTCCTACGAGCAGTACTTC. Protein sequence: CASSRTASYEQYF. This chain connects TRBV19 to TRBJ2-7, with D perhaps TRBD1 (6 bases). Trimming pared 4 bases from V and 1 base from J, leaving 8 bases between. In germline, CDR1 is LNHDA, CDR2 SQIVND (reference sequence). This CDR3 has 13 amino acids.

This chain uses TRBV27 with TRBJ1-1, with D possibly TRBD1 on 6 matching bases. Germline values: CDR1 MNHEY, CDR2 SMNVEV (reference sequence). V lost 6 bases to trimming and J lost 5 bases, with 7 bases between them. The CDR3 is 11 amino acids. DNA for the CDR3: TGTGCCAGCAGCAGGGGTACTGAAGCTTTCTTT. It specifies CASSRGTEAFF.

The J gene is TRBJ1-5, the V gene TRBV5-6; unclear D gene. Trimming removed 0 bases from V and 7 bases from J, with 8 bases in between. The CDR3 loop spans 13 amino acids. Per germline, CDR1 SGHDT and CDR2 YYEEEE. Written as DNA, the CDR3 is TGTGCCAGCAGCTTGGCCCCGGGGCAGCCCCAGCATTTT. Translated, it gives CASSLAPGQPQHF.

The chain recombines TRBV15 with TRBJ1-5; no firm D call. Per germline, CDR1 LNHNV and CDR2 YYDKDF (reference sequence). The CDR3 loop spans 13 amino acids. Trimming removed 5 bases from V and 2 bases from J, with 7 bases in between. The CDR3 region has the DNA TGTGCCACCAGCGCCGGGGGCAATCAGCCCCAGCATTTT. Encoded protein: CATSAGGNQPQHF.

V is TRBV3-1 (or the pseudogene TRBV3-2) and J is TRBJ1-2; a possible D gene is TRBD1 (6 bases). The CDR3 is 12 amino acids. V was trimmed by 4 bases and J by 5 bases, leaving 8 bases between them. Germline CDR1 is LGHDT and CDR2 is YNNKEL (reference sequence). CDR3 DNA sequence: TGTGCCAGCAGCCCTCAGGGGTATGGCTACACCTTC. Translated, it gives CASSPQGYGYTF.

CDR3 sequence (DNA): TGTGCCTGGAGTGTAGCCTCCCGGCGGGACCATGAAAAACTGTTTTTT. Encoded protein: CAWSVASRRDHEKLFF. This sequence joins TRBV30 and TRBJ1-4; a weak D match, TRBD1 (5 bases). Per the germline V gene, CDR1 is GTSNPN and CDR2 is SVGIG (reference sequence). CDR3 length: 16 residues. Between the trimmed V and J ends, which lost 0 bases and 6 bases, there was a span of 17 bases.

CDR3 in amino acids: CASSLDGYEQYF. In DNA form, the CDR3 reads TGTGCCAGCAGCTTAGACGGCTACGAGCAGTACTTC. The genes are TRBV11-2 and TRBJ2-7, with D unclear. CDR3 length: 12 residues. Germline V CDR1 and CDR2: SGHAT, FQNNGV. Between the trimmed V and J ends, which lost 0 bases and 3 bases, there was a span of 3 bases.

J is TRBJ2-7 and V is TRBV7-9; 15 nucleotides align to TRBD2. This CDR3 spans 16 amino acids. Germline V gene sequence: CDR1 SEHNR, CDR2 FQNEAQ (reference sequence). V trimming: 4 bases; J trimming: 6 bases; junction bases outside the gene matches: 7. Here the CDR3 DNA reads TGTGCCAGCAGCTACCAAGGACTAGCGGGAGGGGTCGAGCAGTACTTC. It translates to CASSYQGLAGGVEQYF.

The chain joins TRBV30 to TRBJ1-5; TRBD1 is a possible D gene (5 bases). Germline values: CDR1 GTSNPN, CDR2 SVGIG (reference sequence). The CDR3 is made up of 16 amino acids. Trimming removed 0 bases at V and 5 bases at J, with 17 bases between. The CDR3, as DNA: TGTGCCTGGAGTGTACCCGTATCAGGGTTTTATCAGCCCCAGCATTTT. Its protein product is CAWSVPVSGFYQPQHF.

The rearrangement joins TRBV10-3 to TRBJ2-2, with 7 bases identical to TRBD1. This CDR3 is 15 amino acids long. Trimming cost V 6 bases and J 2 bases; bases outside gene matches: 6. In germline, CDR1 is ENHRY, CDR2 SYGVKD. The CDR3 nucleotides read TGTGCCATCAGGGAAACAGGGGTTAACACCGGGGAGCTGTTTTTT. Translating it yields CAIRETGVNTGELFF.

The chain is built from TRBV4-1 and TRBJ2-7; maybe TRBD1 (5 bases). The V and J ends lost 4 bases and 1 base respectively, with 17 bases between them. The CDR3 spans 16 residues. Per germline, CDR1 MGHRA and CDR2 YSYEKL. The CDR3 is CASSLSTSTVSYEQYF. The DNA for the CDR3 is TGCGCCAGCAGCCTAAGCACATCGACAGTTTCCTACGAGCAGTACTTC.